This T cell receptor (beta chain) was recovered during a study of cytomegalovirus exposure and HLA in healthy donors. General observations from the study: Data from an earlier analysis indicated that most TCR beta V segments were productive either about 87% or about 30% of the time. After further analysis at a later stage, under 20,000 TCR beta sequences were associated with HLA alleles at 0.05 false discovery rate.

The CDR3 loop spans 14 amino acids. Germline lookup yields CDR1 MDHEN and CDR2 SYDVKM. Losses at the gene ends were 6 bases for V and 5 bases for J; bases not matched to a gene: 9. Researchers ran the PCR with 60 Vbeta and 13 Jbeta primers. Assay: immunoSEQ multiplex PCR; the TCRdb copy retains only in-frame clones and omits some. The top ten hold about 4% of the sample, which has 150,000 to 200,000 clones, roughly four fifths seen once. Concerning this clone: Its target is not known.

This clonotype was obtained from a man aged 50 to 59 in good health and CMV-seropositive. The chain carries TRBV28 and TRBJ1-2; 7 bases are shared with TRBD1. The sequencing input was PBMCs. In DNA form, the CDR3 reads TGTGCCAGCAGGGCAACAGGGGATGGTTATGGCTACACCTTC. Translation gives CASRATGDGYGYTF.